Given below is one T cell receptor beta chain in context. Described time point: pretreatment peripheral blood. The J segment lost 4 bases and the V segment lost 3 bases, leaving 4 bases of the junction unmatched. This CDR3 contains 13 residues. Germline V gene lookup returns CDR1 SGHNT and CDR2 YYREEE (reference sequence). Here immunoSEQ multiplex PCR was the method, and the copy in TCRdb shows in-frame clones only, minus some. The data contain 84,000 or so clones, approximately 81% of them singletons. The sample originates from a study of PD-L1 blockade in urothelial cancer. Study-wide background: A median of about 140,000 T cells was found in the blood samples.

This specimen consisted of PBMCs, obtained around atezolizumab (anti-PD-L1) treatment. This sequence joins TRBV5-4 and TRBJ2-7, with 7 bases aligning to TRBD1. The receptor's source is a man in his 60s with urothelial cancer. CDR3 nucleotides: TGTGCCAGCAGCTCGACAGGGACGTACGAGCAGTACTTC. The encoded protein is CASSSTGTYEQYF.